A single sample gave rise to the 30 T cell receptor beta chains below, sequenced in a study of blood T cell repertoires in COVID-19. Sequencing was performed with immunoSEQ multiplex PCR; in TCRdb, only in-frame clones are kept and a portion is missing. This sample has a few hundred thousand clones, with over 85% found just once. Sequenced input: PBMCs or T cells enriched from blood (not recorded which). The receptor set was obtained from a woman aged 50 to 60 who had been exposed to COVID-19.

V gene TRBV7-6 combines with J gene TRBJ1-2, with D perhaps matching TRBD1 (5 bases). The CDR3 has 14 residues. Trimming cost V 4 bases and J 3 bases, with 12 bases left between them. From germline, CDR1 is SGHVS and CDR2 FNYEAQ. The CDR3 nucleotides are TGTGCCAGCAGCTATGACAGAGGAGACTATGGCTACACCTTC. This translates into CASSYDRGDYGYTF.

V and J are TRBV7-2 and TRBJ2-3; 7 nucleotides line up with TRBD2. This CDR3 has 16 amino acids. Germline V CDR1 and CDR2: SGHTA, FQGNSA. The trim removed 3 bases at V and 2 bases at J, leaving 8 bases unmatched. For the CDR3, the DNA is TGTGCCAGCAGCTTTGGGAGGGACTCTAACACAGATACGCAGTATTTT. It translates to CASSFGRDSNTDTQYF.

The chain has TRBV5-1 and TRBJ1-1, with 8 bases aligning to TRBD1. There are 15 residues in the CDR3. V gave up 4 bases and J gave up 2 bases; unmatched junction bases: 7. Germline V gives CDR1 SGHRS, CDR2 YFSETQ. This CDR3 is CASSTDRVGNTEAFF. The DNA for the CDR3 is TGCGCCAGCAGCACGGACAGGGTAGGAAACACTGAAGCTTTCTTT. The whole variable domain, remainder taken from reference TRBV5-1 and TRBJ1-1, is KAGVTQTPRYLIKTRGQQVTLSCSPISGHRSVSWYQQTPGQGLQFLFEYFSETQRNKGNFPGRFSGRQFSNSRSEMNVSTLELGDSALYLCASSTDRVGNTEAFFGQGTRLTVV.

This clone was recorded only once. Other DNA sequences in the same sample also yield this CDR3. The gene calls are TRBV27 and TRBJ1-1, with D maybe TRBD1 (6 bases). This CDR3 is built from 15 residues. Germline CDR1 MNHEY, CDR2 SMNVEV (reference sequence). The V end was cut by 1 base, the J end by 0 bases, with 9 bases between. The CDR3 region is CASSLFGGLNTEAFF. The CDR3 DNA sequence: TGTGCCAGCAGTTTATTTGGGGGCCTGAACACTGAAGCTTTCTTT.

This clone was counted between two and nine times. V and J are TRBV7-2 and TRBJ1-3; D is perhaps TRBD1 (5 bases). Trimming removed 5 bases from V and 1 base from J, with 18 bases in between. Germline CDR1 SGHTA, CDR2 FQGNSA. The CDR3 totals 17 residues. CDR3 residues: CASSAQRQKNSGNTIYF. The CDR3 region has the DNA TGTGCCAGCAGCGCCCAACGACAGAAAAATTCTGGAAACACCATATATTTT.

The rearrangement joins TRBV9 to TRBJ1-6; D gene unclear. The length of the CDR3 is 15 residues. V was trimmed by 3 bases and J by 6 bases, leaving 13 bases between them. CDR1 SGDLS and CDR2 YYNGEE come from the germline V gene. CDR3 sequence: CASSGADPINSPLHF. The CDR3 nucleotides are TGTGCCAGCAGCGGAGCCGATCCTATTAATTCACCCCTCCACTTT.

The chain links TRBV2 to TRBJ1-1; D gene ambiguous. This CDR3 has 13 amino acids. CDR1 and CDR2 (germline): SNHLY, FYNNEI. V lost 10 bases and J lost 0, with 12 bases in between. The CDR3 nucleotides are TGTGCCACACACCTGTCAGTGAACACTGAAGCTTTCTTT. Amino acids: CATHLSVNTEAFF.

The chain carries TRBV7-2 and TRBJ2-7, with no clear D. V was pared by 4 bases and J by 1 base, with 11 bases between. Per germline, CDR1 SGHTA and CDR2 FQGNSA. This CDR3 has 14 amino acids. The CDR3 is CASSSNRRSYEQYF. As DNA, the CDR3 is TGTGCCAGCAGCTCAAATCGCAGATCCTACGAGCAGTACTTC.

This sequence joins TRBV7-2 and TRBJ2-7; D gene unclear. Deletions cut 4 bases from V and 0 bases from J, with 13 bases between. The CDR3 is 15 residues long. Germline CDR1 is SGHTA and CDR2 is FQGNSA. The CDR3 DNA sequence: TGTGCCAGCAGCTCTTCCCCCTTGTTCTCCTACGAGCAGTACTTC. Its protein is CASSSSPLFSYEQYF.

The CDR3 here is CASSQLGQSYNEQFF. The CDR3 bases are TGTGCCAGCAGCCAGCTGGGACAGTCTTACAATGAGCAGTTCTTC. V is TRBV3-1 (or the pseudogene TRBV3-2) and J is TRBJ2-1, with 7 bases identical to TRBD1. This CDR3 is 15 amino acids long. V lost 3 bases and J lost 4; bases outside the gene matches: 6. Germline CDR1 reads LGHDT; CDR2 reads YNNKEL (reference sequence).

The rearrangement joins TRBV19 to TRBJ1-6; perhaps TRBD1 as D (6 bases). V was cut by 3 bases and J by 5 bases, with 8 bases left in between. The CDR3 is 14 amino acids. Germline assignment: CDR1 LNHDA and CDR2 SQIVND (reference sequence). CDR3 amino acids: CASSMQGNNSPLHF. The CDR3 DNA is TGTGCCAGTAGTATGCAGGGGAATAATTCACCCCTCCACTTT.

The chain is built from TRBV3-1 (or the pseudogene TRBV3-2) and TRBJ2-7; 7 bases are a match to TRBD2. The trim removed 4 bases at V and 2 bases at J, leaving 5 bases unmatched. Germline V CDR1 and CDR2: LGHDT, YNNKEL (reference sequence). The CDR3 is made up of 14 amino acids. The CDR3 nucleotides read TGTGCCAGCAGCCCGGGACTAACTACCTACGAGCAGTACTTC. It yields the protein CASSPGLTTYEQYF.

This clone has just one count. The rearrangement uses TRBV4-1 and TRBJ1-5; tentatively, D is TRBD1 (5 bases). Germline V lookup: CDR1 MGHRA, CDR2 YSYEKL. This CDR3 has 14 amino acids. V shed 0 bases and J shed 6 bases, with 9 bases lying between them. The CDR3 nucleotides read TGCGCCAGCAGCCAAGAGGGAGGGACTCAGCCCCAGCATTTT. Residues: CASSQEGGTQPQHF.

In the case of this clone: A read error may account for a junction end that differs from germline. This sequence joins TRBV7-7 and TRBJ2-2; tentative D call: TRBD2 (6 bases). Looked up from germline, CDR1 is SSHAT and CDR2 is FNYEAQ (reference sequence). The CDR3 covers 16 residues. Here the CDR3 reads CASSLALAQNTGELFF. The CDR3 bases are TGTGCTAGCAGCTTAGCACTAGCCCAGAACACCGGGGAGCTGTTTTTT.

V usage is TRBV3-1 (or the pseudogene TRBV3-2) and J usage is TRBJ1-3, with D hard to call. Germline lookup yields CDR1 LGHDT and CDR2 YNNKEL (reference sequence). V was pared by 0 bases and J by 4 bases, with 10 bases between. The CDR3 has 15 amino acids. CDR3 sequence: CASSQDSANGNTIYF. The CDR3 DNA reads as TGTGCCAGCAGCCAAGACAGCGCCAACGGAAACACCATATATTTT.

This clone was found once. Other DNA sequences in the sample encode the same CDR3. The V call is TRBV5-1, the J call TRBJ2-6, with D tentatively TRBD1 (5 bases). The CDR3 has 15 amino acids. Germline V gene sequence: CDR1 SGHRS, CDR2 YFSETQ. The V gene lost 4 bases and the J gene lost 1 base, with 9 bases spanning the gap. The CDR3: CASSPQGSGANVLTF. Here the CDR3 DNA reads TGCGCCAGCAGCCCCCAGGGATCTGGGGCCAACGTCCTGACTTTC. The variable domain in full, with the rest retrieved from reference TRBV5-1 and TRBJ2-6, is KAGVTQTPRYLIKTRGQQVTLSCSPISGHRSVSWYQQTPGQGLQFLFEYFSETQRNKGNFPGRFSGRQFSNSRSEMNVSTLELGDSALYLCASSPQGSGANVLTFGAGSRLTVL.

Notes on this clone: Distinct nucleotide sequences in the sample also encode this CDR3. The CDR3 loop reads CASSLGGVQETQYF. The CDR3 nucleotides are TGTGCCAGCAGCTTGGGCGGGGTCCAAGAGACCCAGTACTTC. This chain joins TRBV11-2 and TRBJ2-5, with D tentatively TRBD2 (6 bases). V was shortened by 3 bases and J by 1 base, with 9 bases between the two germline ends. The CDR3 length is 14 residues. Germline CDR1 reads SGHAT; CDR2 reads FQNNGV.

V usage is TRBV14 and J usage is TRBJ1-6; the match to TRBD1 covers 7 bases. The CDR3 runs 15 residues. Germline CDR1 is SGHDN and CDR2 is FVKESK. V gave up 1 base and J gave up 7 bases; unmatched junction bases: 4. CDR3 in amino acids: CASSQGGQRNSPLHF. In DNA, the CDR3 is TGTGCCAGCAGCCAAGGGGGACAGCGAAATTCACCCCTCCACTTT.

The chain joins TRBV5-4 to TRBJ1-4; 9 bases line up with TRBD1. The junction had 6 bases not matched to a gene; V was cut back by 6 bases and J by 3 bases. This CDR3 contains 15 residues. Germline V CDR1 and CDR2: SGHNT, YYREEE (reference sequence). This chain's CDR3 is CASTNRGLSNEKLFF. The CDR3 DNA sequence: TGTGCCAGCACCAACAGGGGGCTATCTAATGAAAAACTGTTTTTT.

This chain connects TRBV2 to TRBJ1-5, with 7 bases identical to TRBD1. V was clipped by 6 bases and J by 4 bases; unmatched bases: 9. The V gene's germline CDR1 is SNHLY and CDR2 FYNNEI. This CDR3 is 15 amino acids long. The DNA of the CDR3 is TGTGCCAGCAGACTCGGGACAGTTCAAAATCAGCCCCAGCATTTT. Translating gives CASRLGTVQNQPQHF.

J is TRBJ1-2 and V is TRBV4-2; D gene uncertain. The V end was cut by 0 bases, the J end by 13 bases, with 9 bases between. The CDR3 length is 11 residues. Germline lookup yields CDR1 LGHNA and CDR2 YNFKEQ. The CDR3, as DNA: TGTGCCAGCAGCCAAGATTCCGGGTTCACCTTC. Amino acids: CASSQDSGFTF.

The V and J genes are TRBV18 and TRBJ1-6; TRBD1 aligns across 7 bases. CDR1 is KGHSH and CDR2 is LQKENI in the germline V gene. This CDR3 is 16 amino acids long. V dropped 0 bases and J dropped 7; count of bases not matched to a gene: 6. CDR3 in DNA: TGTGCCAGCTCACCACCGGCCGGGACAGTGAATTCACCCCTCCACTTT. Translating it yields CASSPPAGTVNSPLHF.

The rearrangement joins TRBV18 to TRBJ1-5; 8 bases are shared with TRBD1. There are 14 residues in the CDR3. In germline, CDR1 is KGHSH, CDR2 LQKENI. The trim removed 1 base at V and 5 bases at J, leaving 1 base unmatched. CDR3 bases: TGTGCCAGCTCACCACTGGACAGGGATCAGCCCCAGCATTTT. Its translation: CASSPLDRDQPQHF. Combining the CDR3 with reference TRBV18 and TRBJ1-5 gives the whole variable domain NAGVMQNPRHLVRRRGQEARLRCSPMKGHSHVYWYRQLPEEGLKFMVYLQKENIIDESGMPKERFSAEFPKEGPSILRIQQVVRGDSAAYFCASSPLDRDQPQHFGDGTRLSIL.

This clone was found once. The V gene is TRBV5-1, the J gene TRBJ2-2; 10 positions match TRBD1. The CDR3 is made up of 15 amino acids. Germline lookup yields CDR1 SGHRS and CDR2 YFSETQ. The junction had 8 bases not matched to a gene; V was cut back by 7 bases and J by 5 bases. The CDR3 nucleotides are TGCGCCAGCTCGGAGAGGACAGGGGGTACCGGGGAGCTGTTTTTT. This encodes CASSERTGGTGELFF.

On this clone itself: The conserved final phenylalanine or tryptophan is absent from the CDR3, which likely points to a read error. The DNA is omitted, as the CDR3 cannot be located on it reliably, and the CDR3 follows TCRdb's listing. The chain uses TRBV15 and TRBJ2-7; the D call in the table, TRBD2, was not verified against the DNA. Germline lookup yields CDR1 LNHNV and CDR2 YYDKDF (reference sequence). The CDR3 comprises 8 residues, both ends counted. Here the CDR3 reads CATGEGPS.

The CDR3: CASSLPILDYGYTF. The CDR3 coding sequence is TGTGCCAGCAGCTTGCCCATTCTAGACTATGGCTACACCTTC. This chain uses TRBV28 with TRBJ1-2; unclear D gene. The CDR3 totals 14 residues. V was pared by 6 bases and J by 3 bases, with 14 bases between. Germline assignment: CDR1 MDHEN and CDR2 SYDVKM.

V is TRBV2 and J is TRBJ2-7; D is ambiguous. Trimming cost V 4 bases and J 10 bases, with 23 bases left between them. Germline V gene data show CDR1 as SNHLY and CDR2 as FYNNEI. CDR3 length: 15 amino acids. CDR3 loop: CASSVQFQSSLPQYF. The CDR3 region has the DNA TGTGCCAGCAGTGTCCAATTTCAGTCCAGTTTGCCTCAGTACTTC. The entire variable domain, with the rest obtained from reference TRBV2 and TRBJ2-7, is as follows: EPEVTQTPSHQVTQMGQEVILRCVPISNHLYFYWYRQILGQKVEFLVSFYNNEISEKSEIFDDQFSVERPDGSNFTLKIRSTKLEDSAMYFCASSVQFQSSLPQYFGPGTRLTVT.

The V gene is TRBV7-8, the J gene TRBJ1-1; no definite D call. The germline gives CDR1 SGHVS, CDR2 FQNEAQ. With 3 bases removed from V and 10 bases from J, the gap between germline ends came to 12 bases. The CDR3 has 12 amino acids. The DNA of the CDR3 is TGTGCCAGCAGCTTCTTTACGGGTGGAGCTTTCTTT. It yields the protein CASSFFTGGAFF.

The sample holds one count of this clone. V and J are TRBV3-1 (or the pseudogene TRBV3-2) and TRBJ2-1; D unresolved. From germline, CDR1 is LGHDT and CDR2 YNNKEL (reference sequence). The CDR3 has 13 residues. V lost 10 bases, J lost 5 bases, and 15 bases lay in between. CDR3 DNA: TGTGCCACCGCCCTCCTACGTAACAATGAGCAGTTCTTC. It codes for CATALLRNNEQFF.

The chain combines TRBV5-1 with TRBJ2-1; D perhaps matches TRBD2 (6 bases). The CDR3 has 14 amino acids. The germline gives CDR1 SGHRS, CDR2 YFSETQ. Trimming removed 0 bases at V and 13 bases at J, with 17 bases between. The CDR3 DNA is TGCGCCAGCAGCTTGGTACAAACTAGCCCCCAACAGTTCTTC. Amino acid sequence: CASSLVQTSPQQFF.